This TCR beta chain was observed in a study of Graves' ophthalmopathy and Graves' hyperthyroidism. Notes on the study in general: The model achieved 70.59% sensitivity and approximately 74% specificity for ophthalmopathy progression.

This clonotype was found many times. The antigen is unknown. Transcripts of RNA were the source for amplifying TCR beta CDR3 regions. The first round was an RT-PCR with HTBI primers, and the second round was a multiplex PCR. Using its own MiXCR run on the multiplex PCR reads, TCRdb lists one record per CDR3 protein. This sample has some 1.1 million distinct CDR3 sequences, with 35% to 40% found just once. CDR3 length: 11 residues. The germline gives CDR1 MNHEY, CDR2 SVGAGI. The germline V and J ends were trimmed by 6 bases and 8 bases, with 10 bases remaining between them. Sequenced material: peripheral blood or thyroid tissue (not recorded which). This TCR derives from an adult man with Graves' hyperthyroidism. The rearrangement links TRBV6-5 to TRBJ1-1; tentative D call: TRBD1 (5 bases). CDR3 region: CASSVGGEAFF. As DNA, the CDR3 is TGTGCCAGCAGCGTCGGGGGGGAAGCTTTCTTT.